The next 14 T cell receptor beta chains were all read from a single sample in a study of siplizumab effects on memory and regulatory T cells. Libraries were prepared by immunoSEQ multiplex PCR; TCRdb keeps only in-frame clonotypes and omits some of them. The sample lists roughly 100,000 clones; 80% to 95% were seen once. The sequencing input was non-Treg CD4+ T cells sorted from blood. Receptors were obtained from a human donor in good health.

The chain is built from TRBV6-6 and TRBJ2-7; no clear D. The V end was cut by 10 bases, the J end by 0 bases, with 7 bases between. CDR3 length: 11 residues. Germline V gene sequence: CDR1 MNHNY, CDR2 SVGAGI (reference sequence). The DNA for the CDR3 is TGTGCCACTATCAGCTCCTACGAGCAGTACTTC. This codes for CATISSYEQYF.

This chain joins TRBV7-3 and TRBJ2-3; possible D gene TRBD2, 5 bases. V lost 5 bases and J 2 bases, leaving 11 bases between the germline ends. CDR3 length equals 14 residues. Germline V gene sequence: CDR1 SGHTA, CDR2 FQGTGA. CDR3 coding DNA: TGTGCCAGCAGCCCTAGCCAAACCACAGATACGCAGTATTTT. Its protein product is CASSPSQTTDTQYF.

This clone was recorded a few times. V is TRBV19 and J is TRBJ1-5; 8 bases are shared with TRBD1. CDR3 size: 13 residues. CDR1 is LNHDA, CDR2 SQIVND, per germline (reference sequence). J gave up 4 bases and V 6 bases, and 2 bases lay outside the gene matches. CDR3 amino acids: CASRRTGNQPQHF. CDR3 DNA: TGTGCCAGTAGGAGGACAGGGAATCAGCCCCAGCATTTT.

A single count supports this clone. The chain uses TRBV7-9 and TRBJ2-3; 9 bases fit TRBD2. This CDR3 spans 14 amino acids. CDR1 is SEHNR, CDR2 FQNEAQ, per germline (reference sequence). The V segment lost 10 bases and the J segment 6 bases; nucleotides outside the gene matches: 11. In DNA, the CDR3 is TGTGCCATCCGCGGGGGGGCGGTCTTGGATACGCAGTATTTT. Its translation is CAIRGGAVLDTQYF.

The chain is built from TRBV10-3 and TRBJ2-5; no definite D call. CDR1 and CDR2 from the germline V gene are ENHRY and SYGVKD. The V and J ends lost 6 bases and 4 bases respectively, with 15 bases between them. The CDR3 loop spans 14 amino acids. The CDR3 spells CAISELDSGETQYF. In DNA, the CDR3 is TGTGCCATCAGCGAGCTTGACTCGGGAGAGACCCAGTACTTC.

This chain links TRBV19 with TRBJ2-2; 7 nucleotides agree with TRBD1. There are 16 residues in the CDR3. Germline lookup yields CDR1 LNHDA and CDR2 SQIVND (reference sequence). Trimming at V came to 3 bases and at J to 0 bases, leaving 4 bases not matched to a gene. The CDR3 nucleotides are TGTGCCAGTAGTATCGGGACAGCGCCGAACACCGGGGAGCTGTTTTTT. This gives the protein CASSIGTAPNTGELFF.

The chain combines TRBV19 with TRBJ1-2, with a tentative D call TRBD1 (5 bases). In germline, CDR1 is LNHDA, CDR2 SQIVND (reference sequence). This CDR3 is 14 amino acids long. Trimming stripped 5 bases from V and 7 bases from J, with 17 bases between. CDR3 loop: CASSPGPTWGGYTF. The CDR3 region has the DNA TGTGCCAGTAGTCCGGGACCTACGTGGGGTGGCTACACCTTC. Full variable domain (rest looked up from reference TRBV19 and TRBJ1-2): DGGITQSPKYLFRKEGQNVTLSCEQNLNHDAMYWYRQDPGQGLRLIYYSQIVNDFQKGDIAEGYSVSREKKESFPLTVTSAQKNPTAFYLCASSPGPTWGGYTFGSGTRLTVV.

The genes are TRBV29-1 and TRBJ2-3; D remains ambiguous. This CDR3 has 13 residues. With 4 bases removed from V and 0 bases from J, the gap between germline ends came to 8 bases. The germline gives CDR1 SQVTM, CDR2 ANQGSEA. CDR3 protein: CSVGGSSTDTQYF. The CDR3 DNA is TGCAGCGTTGGTGGATCTAGCACAGATACGCAGTATTTT.

V gene TRBV30 combines with J gene TRBJ2-3; the match to TRBD1 covers 7 bases. Unmatched junction bases numbered 7, after V lost 4 bases and J lost 3 bases. From germline, CDR1 is GTSNPN and CDR2 SVGIG (reference sequence). The CDR3 is 14 amino acids. The CDR3 nucleotides read TGTGCCTGGAATCCGGGACAGATTACAGATACGCAGTATTTT. Its translation: CAWNPGQITDTQYF.

This chain connects TRBV11-3 to TRBJ1-2, with no clear D. Germline V lookup: CDR1 SGHNT, CDR2 YENEEA. This CDR3 has 13 amino acids. Deletions cut 6 bases from V and 6 bases from J, with 14 bases between. Here the CDR3 DNA reads TGTGCCAGCAGACCCCGGGCAGAGGATGGCTACACCTTC. Its translation is CASRPRAEDGYTF.

The rearrangement uses TRBV19 and TRBJ2-3; 7 nucleotides align to TRBD2. The CDR3 runs to 18 residues. Germline loops: CDR1 LNHDA, CDR2 SQIVND (reference sequence). Unmatched junction bases numbered 13, after V lost 4 bases and J lost 0 bases. This CDR3 reads CASSRGRGRETSTDTQYF. The CDR3 DNA reads TGTGCCAGTAGTAGAGGCAGAGGGCGGGAGACTAGCACAGATACGCAGTATTTT.

Points on this clone: This CDR3 is also generated by other DNA sequences in the sample. The CDR3 is CASSQEEGREQYF. DNA for the CDR3: TGCGCCAGCAGCCAAGAAGAGGGGCGGGAGCAGTACTTC. The chain recombines TRBV4-1 with TRBJ2-7, with D perhaps given as TRBD1 or TRBD2 (5 bases each). This CDR3 has 13 amino acids. From germline, CDR1 is MGHRA and CDR2 YSYEKL. The germline V and J ends were trimmed by 0 bases and 7 bases, with 10 bases remaining between them.

The V gene is TRBV6-5, the J gene TRBJ2-3; D ambiguous. CDR1 is MNHEY and CDR2 is SVGAGI in the germline V gene. The V and J ends lost 8 bases and 0 bases respectively, with 12 bases between them. This CDR3 region has 14 residues. The CDR3 spells CASRKDQSTDTQYF. The CDR3 region has the DNA TGTGCCAGCCGAAAGGACCAAAGCACAGATACGCAGTATTTT.

The rearrangement joins TRBV5-1 to TRBJ2-3, with unresolved D. V gave up 0 bases and J gave up 2 bases, with 10 bases separating them. CDR3 size: 15 residues. Germline lookup yields CDR1 SGHRS and CDR2 YFSETQ. The CDR3 spells CASSLGRALTDTQYF. CDR3 coding DNA: TGCGCCAGCAGCTTGGGCCGCGCTCTCACAGATACGCAGTATTTT.